These T cell receptor beta chains were read from a single sample in a study of Graves' ophthalmopathy and Graves' hyperthyroidism. Via MiXCR, TCRdb re-called the multiplex PCR reads, giving one row per CDR3 protein. The repertoire holds about 370,000 distinct CDR3 sequences, with 15% to 20% as singletons. Material: peripheral blood. The receptors stem from a woman between 18 and 29 years old with Graves' ophthalmopathy. Both conserved end residues are part of each CDR3. Clone size is stated in some rows and not others, as once, few, many or a class when expanded.

j_gene | abundance | v_gene | CDR3aa
TRBJ2-7 | many | TRBV18 | CASSRTGNTYEQYF
TRBJ2-5 | many | TRBV4-1 | CASSQGGLSDF
TRBJ2-7 | NA | TRBV7-2 | CASSPALAGTYEQYF
TRBJ1-2 | few | TRBV27 | CASSFAPGGFGGFGYTF
TRBJ2-3 | many | TRBV9 | CATGGGRSTDTQYF
TRBJ2-5 | few | TRBV12-3/TRBV12-4 | CASTQVYPEETQYF
TRBJ1-1 | many | TRBV28 | CASSPGTGEAFF
TRBJ2-7 | many | TRBV12-3/TRBV12-4 | CASRASSSYEQYF
TRBJ2-5 | many | TRBV25-1 | CASESGTSRETQYF
TRBJ1-6 | many | TRBV24-1 | CATSDSRTGGNSPLHF
TRBJ2-7 | many | TRBV7-2 | CASSHGPGEQYF
TRBJ2-7 | many | TRBV11-3 | CASSPLTPPGHEQYF
TRBJ1-1 | many | TRBV29-1 | CSVGADRVRTEAFF
TRBJ2-7 | many | TRBV6-5 | CASSYSTGGTYEQYF
TRBJ2-5 | many | TRBV19 | CASKDYETQYF
TRBJ1-5 | many | TRBV4-2 | CASSQVTDVGQPQHF
TRBJ2-1 | many | TRBV9 | CASSPRNSGEQFF
TRBJ2-5 | many | TRBV5-1 | CATTRTGGFQETQYF
TRBJ2-5 | NA | TRBV15 | CATSRVRPGTSEETQYF
TRBJ1-6 | NA | TRBV6-1 | CASSEFDSNSPLHF
TRBJ2-7 | many | TRBV4-1 | CASSQGPEEQYF
TRBJ2-5 | many | TRBV24-1 | CATSETDRRETQYF
TRBJ1-2 | NA | TRBV15 | CATTPSNNNYGYTF
TRBJ1-1 | many | TRBV25-1 | CASSELGLNTEAFF